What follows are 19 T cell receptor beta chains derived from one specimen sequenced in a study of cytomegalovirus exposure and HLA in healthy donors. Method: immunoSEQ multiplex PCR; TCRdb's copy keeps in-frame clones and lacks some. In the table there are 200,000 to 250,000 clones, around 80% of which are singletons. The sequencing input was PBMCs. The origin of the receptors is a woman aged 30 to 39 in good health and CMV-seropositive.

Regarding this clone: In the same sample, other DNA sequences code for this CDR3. The chain's CDR3 is CSVETGQETQYF. In nucleotides, the CDR3 is TGCAGCGTTGAGACGGGGCAAGAGACCCAGTACTTC. V and J are TRBV29-1 and TRBJ2-5; D perhaps matches TRBD2 (5 bases). CDR1 is SQVTM and CDR2 is ANQGSEA in the germline V gene. CDR3 length: 12 residues. Trimming shortened V by 3 bases and J by 2 bases, and 7 bases separated the two germline ends.

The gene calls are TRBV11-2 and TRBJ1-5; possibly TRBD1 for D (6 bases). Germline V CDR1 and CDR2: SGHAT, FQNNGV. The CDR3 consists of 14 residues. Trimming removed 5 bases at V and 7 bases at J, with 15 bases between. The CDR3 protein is CASSPEGGGQPQHF. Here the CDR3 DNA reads TGTGCCAGCAGCCCCGAGGGGGGCGGGCAGCCCCAGCATTTT.

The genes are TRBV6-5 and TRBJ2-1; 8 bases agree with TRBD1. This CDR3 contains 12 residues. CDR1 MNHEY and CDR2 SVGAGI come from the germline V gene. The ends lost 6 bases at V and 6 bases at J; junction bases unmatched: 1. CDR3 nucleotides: TGTGCCAGCAGAGGACAGGGCAATGAGCAGTTCTTC. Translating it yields CASRGQGNEQFF.

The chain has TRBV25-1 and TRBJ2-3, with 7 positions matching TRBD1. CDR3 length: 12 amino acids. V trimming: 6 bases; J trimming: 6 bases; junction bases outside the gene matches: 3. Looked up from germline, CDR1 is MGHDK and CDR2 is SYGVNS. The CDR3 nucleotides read TGTGCCAGCAGCAGGGGGACCGATACGCAGTATTTT. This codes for CASSRGTDTQYF.

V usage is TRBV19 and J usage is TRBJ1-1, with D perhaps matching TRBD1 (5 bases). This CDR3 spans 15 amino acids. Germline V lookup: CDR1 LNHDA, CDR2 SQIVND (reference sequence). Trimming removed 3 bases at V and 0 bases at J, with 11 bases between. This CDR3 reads CASSIRQGLNTEAFF. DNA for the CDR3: TGTGCCAGTAGTATTCGGCAGGGCCTGAACACTGAAGCTTTCTTT.

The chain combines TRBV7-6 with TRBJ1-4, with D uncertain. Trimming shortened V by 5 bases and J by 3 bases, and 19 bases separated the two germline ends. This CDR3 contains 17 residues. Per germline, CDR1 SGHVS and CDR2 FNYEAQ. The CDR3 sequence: CASSPESGPIPNEKLFF. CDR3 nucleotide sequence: TGTGCCAGCAGCCCCGAGAGCGGCCCTATTCCTAATGAAAAACTGTTTTTT. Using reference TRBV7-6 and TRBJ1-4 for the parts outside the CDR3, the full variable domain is GAGVSQSPRYKVTKRGQDVALRCDPISGHVSLYWYRQALGQGPEFLTYFNYEAQQDKSGLPNDRFSAERPEGSISTLTIQRTEQRDSAMYRCASSPESGPIPNEKLFFGSGTQLSVL.

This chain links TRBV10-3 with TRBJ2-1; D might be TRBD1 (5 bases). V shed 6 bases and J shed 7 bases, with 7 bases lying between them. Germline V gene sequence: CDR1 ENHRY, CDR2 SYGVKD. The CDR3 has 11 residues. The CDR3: CAIRKGNEQFF. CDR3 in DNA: TGTGCCATCAGGAAGGGGAATGAGCAGTTCTTC.

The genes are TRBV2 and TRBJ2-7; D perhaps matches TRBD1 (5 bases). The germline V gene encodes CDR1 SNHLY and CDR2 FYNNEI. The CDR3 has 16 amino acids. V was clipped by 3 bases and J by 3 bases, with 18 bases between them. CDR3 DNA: TGTGCCAGCAGTGATTACGTAAGCAGGGCGGTCTACGAGCAGTACTTC. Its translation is CASSDYVSRAVYEQYF.

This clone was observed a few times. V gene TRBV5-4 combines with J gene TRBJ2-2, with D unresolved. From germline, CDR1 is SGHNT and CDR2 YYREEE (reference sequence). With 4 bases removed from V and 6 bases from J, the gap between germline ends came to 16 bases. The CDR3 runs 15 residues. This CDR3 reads CASSDRTDLPGELFF. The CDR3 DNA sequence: TGTGCCAGCAGCGACCGGACGGACCTTCCCGGGGAGCTGTTTTTT.

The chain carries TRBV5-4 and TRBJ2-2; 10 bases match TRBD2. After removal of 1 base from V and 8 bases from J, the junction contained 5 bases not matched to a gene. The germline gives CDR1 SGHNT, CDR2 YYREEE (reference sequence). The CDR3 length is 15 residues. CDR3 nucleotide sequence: TGTGCCAGCAGCTTGCCTAGCGGGAGATCTGGGGAGCTGTTTTTT. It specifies CASSLPSGRSGELFF.

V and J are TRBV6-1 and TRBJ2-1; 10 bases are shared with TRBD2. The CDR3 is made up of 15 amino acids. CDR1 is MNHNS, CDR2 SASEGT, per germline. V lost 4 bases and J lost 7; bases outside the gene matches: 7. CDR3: CASSVGLAGENEQFF. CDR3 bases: TGTGCCAGCAGTGTGGGGCTAGCGGGAGAAAATGAGCAGTTCTTC.

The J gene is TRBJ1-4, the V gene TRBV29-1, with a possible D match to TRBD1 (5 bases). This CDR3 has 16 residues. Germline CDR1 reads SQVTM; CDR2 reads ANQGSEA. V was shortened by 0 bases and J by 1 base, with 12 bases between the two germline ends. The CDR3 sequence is CSVEERDGITNEKLFF. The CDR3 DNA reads TGCAGCGTTGAAGAAAGGGACGGGATAACTAATGAAAAACTGTTTTTT.

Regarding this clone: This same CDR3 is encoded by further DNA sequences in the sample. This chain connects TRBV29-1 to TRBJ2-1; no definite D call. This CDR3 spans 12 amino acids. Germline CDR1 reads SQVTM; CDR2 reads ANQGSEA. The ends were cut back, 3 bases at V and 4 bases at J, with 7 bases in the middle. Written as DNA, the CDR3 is TGCAGCGTTGAGGGTCGATACAATGAGCAGTTCTTC. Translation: CSVEGRYNEQFF.

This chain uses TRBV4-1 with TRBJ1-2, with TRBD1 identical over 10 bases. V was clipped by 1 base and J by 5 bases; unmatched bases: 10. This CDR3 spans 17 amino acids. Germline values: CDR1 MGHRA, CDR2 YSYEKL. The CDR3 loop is CASSQGGQGPFQYGYTF. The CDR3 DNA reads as TGCGCCAGCAGCCAAGGGGGACAGGGGCCATTCCAATATGGCTACACCTTC.

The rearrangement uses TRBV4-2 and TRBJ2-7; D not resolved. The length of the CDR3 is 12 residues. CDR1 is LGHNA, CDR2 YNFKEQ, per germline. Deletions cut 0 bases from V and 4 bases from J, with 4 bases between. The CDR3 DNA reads TGTGCCAGCAGCCAAGATCCGTACGAGCAGTACTTC. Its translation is CASSQDPYEQYF.

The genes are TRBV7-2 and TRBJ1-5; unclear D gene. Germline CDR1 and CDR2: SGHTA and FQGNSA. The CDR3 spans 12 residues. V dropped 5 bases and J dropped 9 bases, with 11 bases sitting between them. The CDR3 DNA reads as TGTGCCAGCAGCCTTTACAGCGGGCCCCAGCATTTT. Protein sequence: CASSLYSGPQHF.

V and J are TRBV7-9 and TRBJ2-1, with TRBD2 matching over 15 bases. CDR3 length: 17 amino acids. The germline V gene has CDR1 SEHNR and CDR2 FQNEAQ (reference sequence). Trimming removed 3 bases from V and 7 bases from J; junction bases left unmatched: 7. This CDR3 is CASSFKGLAGGENEQFF. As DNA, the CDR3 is TGTGCCAGCAGCTTTAAGGGACTAGCGGGAGGTGAGAATGAGCAGTTCTTC.

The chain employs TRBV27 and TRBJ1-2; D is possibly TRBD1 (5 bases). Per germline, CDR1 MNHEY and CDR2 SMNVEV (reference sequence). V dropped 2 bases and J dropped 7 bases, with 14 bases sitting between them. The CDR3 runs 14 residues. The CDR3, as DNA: TGTGCCAGCAGTTTAGGTTTGGGGGTTGTTGGCTACACCTTC. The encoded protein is CASSLGLGVVGYTF.

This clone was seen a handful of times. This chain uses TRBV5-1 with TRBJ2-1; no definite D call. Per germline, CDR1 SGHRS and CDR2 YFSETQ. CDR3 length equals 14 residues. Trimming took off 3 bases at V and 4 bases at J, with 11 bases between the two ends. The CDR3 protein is CASSSSTTYNEQFF. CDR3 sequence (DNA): TGCGCCAGCAGCTCCTCAACCACGTACAATGAGCAGTTCTTC.